These 3 T cell receptor beta chains share one sample of origin, sequenced in a study of vaccination effects on CD4 cells after COVID-19. Antigen-specific CD4+ T cells expanded by the ViraFEST assay with viral peptide pools were then sequenced. Following an approximately ten-day culture, CD4+ T cells were purified. Vaccine recipients lacked prior SARS-CoV-2 infection and had negative nucleocapsid antibodies. Clones were sequenced by immunoSEQ multiplex PCR, and TCRdb holds only the in-frame ones, with some missing. Counted here are just under 45,000 clones, around 76% occurring once; the ten biggest clones make up 10% to 12%. Which antigens these TCRs recognize remains unknown. Sequences were derived from CD4+ T cells from PBMCs cultured with SARS-CoV-2 spike peptides, sampled before COVID-19 vaccination. These receptors originate from a human donor who received a COVID-19 vaccine.

This chain links TRBV3-1 (or the pseudogene TRBV3-2) with TRBJ1-2, with 8 bases fitting TRBD1. The CDR3 extends over 13 amino acids. Unmatched junction bases numbered 1, after V lost 0 bases and J lost 7 bases. CDR1 and CDR2 from the germline V gene are LGHDT and YNNKEL (reference sequence). The CDR3 spells CASSQETGAGYTF. The CDR3 coding sequence is TGTGCCAGCAGCCAAGAGACAGGGGCTGGCTACACCTTC.

A single count supports this clone. The rearrangement uses TRBV23-1 and TRBJ2-2; perhaps D is TRBD1 or TRBD2 (5 bases each). TRBV23-1 qualifies as an ORF whose function is uncertain. V was shortened by 3 bases and J by 0 bases, with 17 bases between the two germline ends. The CDR3 runs 18 residues. The CDR3 sequence: CASSHSTGPRANTGELFF. The CDR3, as DNA: TGCGCCAGCAGTCATTCGACGGGACCTAGAGCGAACACCGGGGAGCTGTTTTTT.

The rearrangement links TRBV11-2 to TRBJ2-5; the match to TRBD2 covers 12 bases. The V gene end was trimmed by 5 bases and the J gene end by 5 bases; junction bases not matched to a gene: 6. The germline gives CDR1 SGHAT, CDR2 FQNNGV. The length of the CDR3 is 15 residues. The CDR3 nucleotides are TGTGCCAGCAGCCAAGGACTAGCGGGATATGAGACCCAGTACTTC. Amino acids: CASSQGLAGYETQYF.